Shown below are 28 T cell receptor beta chains from a single sample sequenced in a study of CD8+CD57+ T cells in acquired aplastic anemia. CDR3 and TCR beta VDJ profiling relied on genomic DNA as the template. TCRdb passed the reads through MiXCR, listing each CDR3 protein once. The sample yields about 180,000 distinct CDR3 sequences, less than 55% seen once. Sequencing was carried out using sorted CD4+, CD8+, or CD8+CD57+ T cells (not recorded which) from PBMCs. The source is a human donor in good health.

This clonotype was observed a handful of times. V gene TRBV7-3 combines with J gene TRBJ2-1; 14 nucleotides agree with TRBD2. The germline CDR1 and CDR2 sequences are SGHTA and FQGTGA. There are 19 residues in the CDR3. The J segment lost 4 bases and the V segment lost 5 bases, leaving 13 bases of the junction unmatched. This chain's CDR3 is CASSLGLAGGSGAYNEQFF. Here the CDR3 DNA reads TGTGCCAGCAGCCTCGGACTAGCGGGGGGTTCCGGGGCTTACAATGAGCAGTTCTTC. The entire variable domain, with the rest obtained from reference TRBV7-3 and TRBJ2-1, is as follows: GAGVSQTPSNKVTEKGKYVELRCDPISGHTALYWYRQSLGQGPEFLIYFQGTGAADDSGLPNDRFFAVRPEGSVSTLKIQRTERGDSAVYLCASSLGLAGGSGAYNEQFFGPGTRLTVL.

This chain uses TRBV20-1 with TRBJ2-2; 9 nucleotides match TRBD1. V was clipped by 0 bases and J by 1 base; unmatched bases: 6. The CDR3 consists of 17 residues. Per germline, CDR1 DFQATT and CDR2 SNEGSKA (reference sequence). The CDR3 DNA reads TGCAGTGCTAGAGACAGAGACAGGGGGGGGAACACCGGGGAGCTGTTTTTT. This translates into CSARDRDRGGNTGELFF.

This chain links TRBV12-3 or TRBV12-4 with TRBJ2-1; 9 bases map to TRBD2. This CDR3 region has 14 residues. J was trimmed by 7 bases and V by 7 bases; bases with no gene match: 8. This CDR3 is CASIGGGALNEQFF. CDR3 sequence (DNA): TGTGCCAGCATCGGCGGGGGGGCCTTAAATGAGCAGTTCTTC.

V gene TRBV7-9 combines with J gene TRBJ1-2; D remains unclear. Per the germline V gene, CDR1 is SEHNR and CDR2 is FQNEAQ (reference sequence). This CDR3 is built from 12 residues. V lost 5 bases, J lost 4 bases, and 8 bases lay in between. CDR3 sequence: CASSANLYGYTF. CDR3 sequence (DNA): TGTGCCAGCAGCGCGAACCTCTATGGCTACACCTTC.

Note on this clonotype: A much larger clone is a single base away; this may be a read error. This is likely a read error, given that the CDR3 carries no conserved phenylalanine or tryptophan at its end. The chain recombines TRBV15 with TRBJ2-7; unclear D gene. The CDR3 is 12 residues long. Trimming removed 10 bases at V and 3 bases at J, with 13 bases between. Germline V CDR1 and CDR2: LNHNV, YYDKDF (reference sequence). CDR3 DNA: TGTGCCAGCAGTCGACTCAACTACGAGCAGTACCTC. Protein sequence: CASSRLNYEQYL.

This clonotype was recorded many times. The chain is built from TRBV4-2 and TRBJ2-3; D is possibly TRBD2 (6 bases). Between the trimmed V and J ends, which lost 2 bases and 0 bases, there was a span of 12 bases. The CDR3 runs 16 residues. Germline V gene lookup returns CDR1 LGHNA and CDR2 YNFKEQ. CDR3 bases: TGTGCCAGCAGCCAATCGGGAGTTAGCAGCACAGATACGCAGTATTTT. Amino acid sequence: CASSQSGVSSTDTQYF.

This clonotype was picked up many times. The V and J genes are TRBV12-3 or TRBV12-4 and TRBJ2-1; TRBD2 might be the D (5 bases). V lost 7 bases and J lost 2, with 15 bases in between. The length of the CDR3 is 15 residues. The CDR3 nucleotides are TGTGCCAGCACCGGAGTGAGCGGAGCCTACAATGAGCAGTTCTTC. Its protein product is CASTGVSGAYNEQFF.

This clonotype was seen repeatedly, ten times or more. This rearrangement joins TRBV11-2 to TRBJ2-7, with 11 bases identical to TRBD2. Trimming cost V 1 base and J 1 base; bases outside gene matches: 6. The CDR3 runs 17 residues. The germline V gene encodes CDR1 SGHAT and CDR2 FQNNGV. CDR3 in DNA: TGTGCCAGCAGCTTAGGGACTAGCGGGCGACGGTCCTACGAGCAGTACTTC. This sequence encodes CASSLGTSGRRSYEQYF. Based on the CDR3 plus reference TRBV11-2 and TRBJ2-7, the full variable domain is EAGVAQSPRYKIIEKRQSVAFWCNPISGHATLYWYQQILGQGPKLLIQFQNNGVVDDSQLPKDRFSAERLKGVDSTLKIQPAKLEDSAVYLCASSLGTSGRRSYEQYFGPGTRLTVT.

The chain joins TRBV10-3 to TRBJ1-1, with no clear D. Germline loops: CDR1 ENHRY, CDR2 SYGVKD. Trimming removed 7 bases at V and 2 bases at J, with 17 bases between. The CDR3 is 15 residues long. The CDR3 nucleotides read TGTGCCATCAAAGGCGCTACCTCTGGAAACACTGAAGCTTTCTTT. This sequence encodes CAIKGATSGNTEAFF.

Remarks on this clonotype: The junction does not match germline at one end; this may be a read error. The J gene is TRBJ2-1, the V gene TRBV5-1; 8 nucleotides align to TRBD1. Germline lookup yields CDR1 SGHRS and CDR2 YFSETQ. The CDR3 length is 16 residues. In DNA form, the CDR3 reads TGCGCCAGCAGCAAGGACAGGGAGTACTCCTACAATGAGCAGTCCTTC. Translating gives CASSKDREYSYNEQSF.

This clonotype was seen repeatedly, ten times or more. The rearrangement joins TRBV6-5 to TRBJ1-6; possible D gene TRBD1, 5 bases. V was cut by 6 bases and J by 7 bases, with 7 bases left in between. Germline loops: CDR1 MNHEY, CDR2 SVGAGI. This CDR3 is 12 amino acids long. The CDR3 loop is CASSYRNSPLHF. CDR3 coding DNA: TGTGCCAGCAGCTACAGGAATTCACCCCTCCACTTT.

The genes are TRBV5-1 and TRBJ2-1; D is unresolved. CDR1 is SGHRS and CDR2 is YFSETQ in the germline V gene. Trimming cost V 0 bases and J 4 bases, with 8 bases left between them. The CDR3 totals 14 residues. The DNA for the CDR3 is TGCGCCAGCAGCTTGGACGTAAGATACAATGAGCAGTTCTTC. This encodes CASSLDVRYNEQFF.

The chain couples TRBV7-7 to TRBJ2-7; weak D call: TRBD1 (5 bases). The CDR3 runs 13 residues. Germline CDR1 is SSHAT and CDR2 is FNYEAQ (reference sequence). The CDR3 sequence: CARRQPSSYEQYF. CDR3 in DNA: TGTGCTAGGCGACAGCCCAGCTCCTACGAGCAGTACTTC.

This clonotype was seen many times. The CDR3 reads CSEAGGPGNEQFF. CDR3 in DNA: TGCAGTGAAGCGGGAGGGCCCGGGAATGAGCAGTTCTTC. This chain links TRBV20-1 with TRBJ2-1, with 10 bases lining up with TRBD2. The CDR3 totals 13 residues. CDR1 is DFQATT, CDR2 SNEGSKA, per germline (reference sequence). V shed 7 bases and J 7 bases; nucleotides not matched to a gene: 7.

The J gene is TRBJ1-2, the V gene TRBV7-9; a possible D gene is TRBD1 (5 bases). The V end lost 4 bases, the J end lost 1 base, and 13 bases lay between the germline ends. CDR3 size: 15 residues. The germline V gene has CDR1 SEHNR and CDR2 FQNEAQ (reference sequence). In DNA, the CDR3 is TGTGCCAGCAGCTCTCCGGGGCAGAGTAACTATGGCTACACCTTC. Amino acids: CASSSPGQSNYGYTF.

This clonotype was seen at least ten times. The rearrangement joins TRBV5-6 to TRBJ2-6; D unclear. The CDR3 has 13 amino acids. Germline CDR1 SGHDT, CDR2 YYEEEE. Trimming removed 4 bases at V and 4 bases at J, with 6 bases between. For the CDR3, the DNA is TGTGCCAGCAGCACCCCCGGGGCCAACGTCCTGACTTTC. Translation: CASSTPGANVLTF.

This clonotype was seen at least ten times. V gene TRBV2 combines with J gene TRBJ1-5, with D hard to call. V was pared by 6 bases and J by 0 bases, with 9 bases between. The CDR3 loop spans 14 amino acids. Germline V gene lookup returns CDR1 SNHLY and CDR2 FYNNEI. This CDR3 is CASRSQTSNQPQHF. The CDR3, as DNA: TGTGCCAGCAGGAGCCAGACTAGCAATCAGCCCCAGCATTTT.

The chain has TRBV5-1 and TRBJ2-3, with D maybe TRBD1 (6 bases). Germline loops: CDR1 SGHRS, CDR2 YFSETQ. This CDR3 is 15 amino acids long. Trimming removed 4 bases from V and 0 bases from J, with 12 bases in between. The chain's CDR3 is CASSIGTHSTDTQYF. CDR3 DNA: TGCGCCAGCAGCATCGGGACACACAGCACAGATACGCAGTATTTT.

This clonotype has at least ten counts. The chain recombines TRBV11-2 with TRBJ1-1; 7 bases are shared with TRBD1. Germline V CDR1 and CDR2: SGHAT, FQNNGV. The trim removed 5 bases at V and 9 bases at J, leaving 9 bases unmatched. The CDR3 covers 13 residues. The CDR3 region is CASSATGTVKAFF. For the CDR3, the DNA is TGTGCCAGCAGCGCAACCGGGACAGTGAAAGCTTTCTTT.

Remarks on this clonotype: This may be a read error: a much more frequent sequence differs by one nucleotide. This chain joins TRBV6-5 and TRBJ1-1; unclear D gene. The CDR3 length is 13 residues. CDR1 and CDR2 from the germline V gene are MNHEY and SVGAGI. The DNA of the CDR3 is TGTGCCAGCAGTTACTCCAGTTTCGCTGAAGCTATCTTT. Protein: CASSYSSFAEAIF.

The chain couples TRBV5-1 to TRBJ2-7, with D maybe TRBD2 (5 bases). V was pared by 6 bases and J by 1 base, with 14 bases between. Germline CDR1 SGHRS, CDR2 YFSETQ. The CDR3 extends over 14 amino acids. CDR3 residues: CASTPFPGSYEQYF. The CDR3 coding sequence is TGCGCCAGCACCCCGTTTCCGGGATCCTACGAGCAGTACTTC.

This clonotype turned up a few times. The J gene is TRBJ2-7, the V gene TRBV18, with D perhaps given as TRBD1 or TRBD2 (5 bases each). V was pared by 3 bases and J by 6 bases, with 12 bases between. CDR1 is KGHSH and CDR2 is LQKENI in the germline V gene. The CDR3 has 13 residues. CDR3 sequence reads: CASSPSGALEQYF. CDR3 sequence (DNA): TGTGCCAGCTCACCGTCCGGGGCGCTCGAGCAGTACTTC.

This clonotype was picked up one time. The CDR3 region has the DNA TGTGCCAGCAGCTTAGCGGCTAGCGGGGCTACCGAGCAGTACTTC. Residues: CASSLAASGATEQYF. This sequence joins TRBV7-2 and TRBJ2-7, with 9 bases aligning to TRBD2. This CDR3 spans 15 amino acids. The junction had 6 bases not matched to a gene; V was cut back by 0 bases and J by 6 bases. Germline V gene sequence: CDR1 SGHTA, CDR2 FQGNSA.

The chain employs TRBV30 and TRBJ2-2; the match to TRBD1 covers 8 bases. The germline gives CDR1 GTSNPN, CDR2 SVGIG (reference sequence). The CDR3 consists of 13 residues. The V gene end was trimmed by 8 bases and the J gene end by 7 bases; junction bases not matched to a gene: 9. CDR3 bases: TGTGCCGGCGGGACAGGAAATGGCGGGGAGCTGTTTTTT. This encodes CAGGTGNGGELFF.

In regard to this clonotype: One end of the junction varies from germline; a read error may be responsible. This sequence joins TRBV10-1 and TRBJ1-1, with 8 bases that match TRBD1. The germline V gene encodes CDR1 WNHNN and CDR2 SYGVQD (reference sequence). The CDR3 runs to 16 residues. CDR3 region: CAGSEDRVKWRTEAFF. The CDR3 DNA follows: TGCGCCGGCAGTGAGGACAGGGTCAAGTGGAGGACTGAAGCTTTCTTT.

Many counts were recorded for this clonotype. The gene calls are TRBV29-1 and TRBJ2-7, with 9 bases fitting TRBD2. CDR3 size: 14 residues. Trimming cost V 1 base and J 2 bases; bases outside gene matches: 3. The germline CDR1 and CDR2 sequences are SQVTM and ANQGSEA. In DNA, the CDR3 is TGCAGCGTTGAAGTAGCGGGAGTTCCCTACGAGCAGTACTTC. This gives the protein CSVEVAGVPYEQYF.

J is TRBJ2-7 and V is TRBV28; tentatively, D is TRBD2 (7 bases). The germline V gene encodes CDR1 MDHEN and CDR2 SYDVKM. With 1 base removed from V and 6 bases from J, the gap between germline ends came to 10 bases. CDR3 length: 13 amino acids. The CDR3 loop reads CASSLSAGAEQYF. The CDR3 nucleotides are TGTGCCAGCAGTTTATCCGCGGGGGCCGAGCAGTACTTC. Using reference TRBV28 and TRBJ2-7 for the parts outside the CDR3, the full variable domain is DVKVTQSSRYLVKRTGEKVFLECVQDMDHENMFWYRQDPGLGLRLIYFSYDVKMKEKGDIPEGYSVSREKKERFSLILESASTNQTSMYLCASSLSAGAEQYFGPGTRLTVT.

The rearrangement uses TRBV28 and TRBJ1-4, with D hard to call. Trimming took off 3 bases at V and 5 bases at J, with 13 bases between the two ends. Germline values: CDR1 MDHEN, CDR2 SYDVKM. This CDR3 spans 15 amino acids. CDR3 nucleotide sequence: TGTGCCAGCAGTTTGGGAGGCGCCGCGAATGAAAAACTGTTTTTT. It encodes CASSLGGAANEKLFF.